The present T cell receptor (beta chain) was sequenced within a study of CD8 T cells in ankylosing spondylitis. Whole-study results and caveats: A motif in TCR beta, a set of about eight highly homologous variants, appeared characteristic of ankylosing spondylitis blood. As for the disease-linked clones, they showed a CD8+ phenotype and occurred at relatively low frequencies in peripheral blood. Reactive arthritis synovial fluid and blood previously showed some of these motif variants.

5'-RACE, quantitative and with molecular barcodes, yielded the TCR beta libraries. TCRdb recomputed calls from the 5' RACE reads with MiXCR, one row per CDR3 protein. The top ten hold roughly 34% of the sample, which has about 250,000 distinct CDR3 sequences, more than 15% seen once. Notes on this clonotype: What it recognizes is unknown. Sequence at one end of the junction differs from germline and may be a read error.

The CDR3 has 13 residues. CDR1 is DFQATT and CDR2 is SNEGSKA in the germline V gene (reference sequence). Sequencing was done on a sample of blood, either unsorted or a sorted T cell fraction (not recorded which). The rearrangement joins TRBV20-1 to TRBJ2-5; D is perhaps TRBD1 or TRBD2 (5 bases each). This clonotype was sampled from a male donor with ankylosing spondylitis or in good health (not recorded which). CDR3 region: CSARDQGGNGVHF. The CDR3 DNA is TGCAGTGCTAGAGATCAGGGCGGCAACGGGGTACACTTC.